The entry below describes one TCR beta chain. As yet, its antigen is unknown. This record belongs to a study of shared clonotypes between healthy human individuals. Overall study context: Donor composition was a couple of women and three men, aged 18 to 49. Points from the study as a whole: Generation probabilities were higher for clonotypes shared across all four sorted-subset donors than for unshared ones.

The CDR3 runs 16 residues. V shed 4 bases, J shed 3 bases, and the junction held 6 bases outside the gene matches. CDR1 is MNHEY and CDR2 is SMNVEV in the germline V gene (reference sequence). Clones were read by immunoSEQ multiplex PCR, and TCRdb kept only the in-frame ones, dropping some. The data contain a few hundred thousand clones, 87% of them seen just once; the ten biggest clones take up about a sixth. CD45RO+ cells joined CCR7-negative CD45RA+ TemRA cells to form CD8 memory. This sequence joins TRBV27 and TRBJ2-1, with 10 bases lining up with TRBD2. Input material: memory CD8+ T cells sorted from blood. Subset noted: CD45RO+ cells pooled with CCR7-negative TemRA cells. The TCR comes from a man aged 18 to 29 in good health. In nucleotides, the CDR3 is TGTGCCAGCAGTTCAAGACTAGCGGGCCACTACAATGAGCAGTTCTTC. Translated: CASSSRLAGHYNEQFF.